Listed here are 12 T cell receptor beta chains from one sample, sequenced in a study of blood T cells in healthy people across ages. Primers used in a second PCR of about 6 to 12 cycles were a sample-barcoded 5' primer and a J-beta primer mix. TCRdb analysed the 5' RACE reads with MiXCR anew, one entry per CDR3 protein. The repertoire holds over 500,000 distinct CDR3 sequences, with 52% as singletons. Sequencing used blood. These receptors all stem from a woman over 75 in good health.

This clonotype was seen a handful of times. The genes are TRBV6-6 and TRBJ2-7; perhaps TRBD1 as D (6 bases). The CDR3 extends over 13 amino acids. CDR1 is MNHNY and CDR2 is SVGAGI in the germline V gene (reference sequence). V lost 6 bases and J lost 0, with 9 bases in between. In DNA, the CDR3 is TGTGCCAGCAGGGCAGGGGTCTCCTACGAGCAGTACTTC. It codes for CASRAGVSYEQYF.

The genes are TRBV9 and TRBJ2-7; 12 bases are shared with TRBD2. CDR1 and CDR2 from the germline V gene are SGDLS and YYNGEE. This CDR3 has 15 residues. Unmatched junction bases numbered 3, after V lost 3 bases and J lost 2 bases. The CDR3 spells CASSAGLAGTYEQYF. The CDR3, as DNA: TGTGCCAGCAGCGCCGGACTAGCGGGAACCTACGAGCAGTACTTC. The variable domain in full, with the rest retrieved from reference TRBV9 and TRBJ2-7, is DSGVTQTPKHLITATGQRVTLRCSPRSGDLSVYWYQQSLDQGLQFLIQYYNGEERAKGNILERFSAQQFPDLHSELNLSSLELGDSALYFCASSAGLAGTYEQYFGPGTRLTVT.

Concerning this clonotype: Since a much larger clone is just one base distant, this may be a read error. The gene calls are TRBV5-1 and TRBJ1-2, with D hard to call. With 10 bases removed from V and 2 bases from J, the gap between germline ends came to 12 bases. The CDR3 is 12 amino acids. CDR1 and CDR2 (germline): SGHRS, YFSETQ. The CDR3 bases are TGCGCCGGCCGGACGGTGAACTATGGCTACACCTTC. Protein: CAGRTVNYGYTF.

CDR3 region: CAGKRAGELFF. The CDR3 coding sequence is TGTGCCGGCAAAAGGGCCGGGGAGCTGTTTTTT. The chain joins TRBV3-1 to TRBJ2-2; D gene uncertain. The germline CDR1 and CDR2 sequences are LGHDT and YNNKEL (reference sequence). CDR3 length equals 11 residues. The germline V and J ends were trimmed by 11 bases and 6 bases, with 10 bases remaining between them.

There are many counts of this clonotype. This chain joins TRBV9 and TRBJ2-7; D remains unclear. Looked up from germline, CDR1 is SGDLS and CDR2 is YYNGEE. The CDR3 consists of 12 residues. V shed 0 bases and J shed 6 bases, with 7 bases lying between them. The CDR3 region is CASSVVGFEQYF. The CDR3 coding sequence is TGTGCCAGCAGCGTAGTTGGATTCGAGCAGTACTTC.

This clonotype appeared many times. The genes are TRBV20-1 and TRBJ1-4; D gene ambiguous. Germline V gene sequence: CDR1 DFQATT, CDR2 SNEGSKA (reference sequence). Trimming shortened V by 5 bases and J by 4 bases, and 8 bases separated the two germline ends. CDR3 length equals 12 residues. In DNA, the CDR3 is TGCAGTGCTGGGCGGGTTAATGAAAAACTGTTTTTT. It translates to CSAGRVNEKLFF.

This clonotype was found a few times. This chain joins TRBV10-3 and TRBJ2-2; D is uncertain. CDR3 length: 14 amino acids. Germline-derived CDR1 and CDR2 are ENHRY and SYGVKD. V lost 4 bases, J lost 2 bases, and 8 bases lay in between. The CDR3 nucleotides read TGTGCCATCAGTGTATCCGGTAACACCGGGGAGCTGTTTTTT. It specifies CAISVSGNTGELFF.

V and J are TRBV9 and TRBJ1-4, with TRBD1 as a possible D gene (5 bases). Trimming pared 3 bases from V and 3 bases from J, leaving 9 bases between. CDR1 and CDR2 from the germline V gene are SGDLS and YYNGEE. CDR3 length equals 14 residues. The chain's CDR3 is CASSGQPSNEKLFF. As DNA, the CDR3 is TGTGCCAGCAGCGGACAGCCCTCTAATGAAAAACTGTTTTTT.

The chain has TRBV27 and TRBJ1-5; 11 bases fit TRBD1. The CDR3 runs to 15 residues. After removal of 6 bases from V and 7 bases from J, the junction contained 8 bases not matched to a gene. Germline V gives CDR1 MNHEY, CDR2 SMNVEV (reference sequence). The CDR3 DNA reads TGTGCCAGCAGAAGGTCGGGGACAGGGGGGCAGCCCCAGCATTTT. Protein: CASRRSGTGGQPQHF.

The rearrangement joins TRBV27 to TRBJ2-7, with 10 bases lining up with TRBD1. The assigned J gene may be wrong: the sequence end matches TRBJ2-5 better. Germline V lookup: CDR1 MNHEY, CDR2 SMNVEV (reference sequence). The CDR3 length is 17 residues. Written as DNA, the CDR3 is TGTGCCAGCAGCGACCCGGGACAGGGGTTTAGGAGAGAGACCCAGTACTTC. Translating it yields CASSDPGQGFRRETQYF.

This clonotype has only a few counts. The chain has TRBV7-2 and TRBJ1-5; D possibly corresponds to TRBD1 (6 bases). V was clipped by 1 base and J by 7 bases, with 11 bases between them. Germline V gene lookup returns CDR1 SGHTA and CDR2 FQGNSA. The CDR3 covers 14 residues. The CDR3 sequence: CASSLGQVGQPQHF. Written as DNA, the CDR3 is TGTGCCAGCAGCTTAGGACAGGTCGGACAGCCCCAGCATTTT.

This sequence joins TRBV12-3 or TRBV12-4 and TRBJ1-4, with unresolved D. CDR3 length: 12 residues. V lost 3 bases, J lost 5 bases, and 4 bases lay in between. The CDR3, as DNA: TGTGCCAGCAGTTTGAACAATGAAAAACTGTTTTTT. As protein: CASSLNNEKLFF.